This T cell receptor beta chain came from a study of Graves' ophthalmopathy and Graves' hyperthyroidism. Notes on the study in general: Sensitivity of around 70% and specificity of about 72% were achieved by the model that predicted ophthalmopathy progression. Ophthalmopathy was separated from stable hyperthyroidism by a 13-signature model with around 88% sensitivity and 75% to 83% specificity.

This clonotype was seen repeatedly, ten times or more. Its antigen is unidentified. With 1 base removed from V and 2 bases from J, the gap between germline ends came to 5 bases. This CDR3 is 14 amino acids long. CDR1 and CDR2 (germline): SNHLY, FYNNEI. CDR3 regions of TCR beta were amplified from RNA transcripts. Investigators did first-round RT-PCR with HTBI primers, then second-round multiplex PCR. TCRdb fed the multiplex PCR reads into MiXCR, producing one record per CDR3 protein. The sample lists about 400,000 distinct CDR3 sequences; around 17% were seen once. PBMCs came from 10 ml of fresh peripheral blood.

The V call is TRBV2, the J call TRBJ2-2; D is unresolved. The material sequenced was peripheral blood. The TCR comes from a woman under 30 with Graves' ophthalmopathy. Here the CDR3 reads CASSEVGNTGELFF. The CDR3 DNA is TGTGCCAGCAGTGAAGTGGGAAACACCGGGGAGCTGTTTTTT.